Shown below are 27 T cell receptor beta chains from a single sample sequenced in a study of cytomegalovirus exposure and HLA in healthy donors. The primer mix had 60 Vbeta and 13 Jbeta primers. Here immunoSEQ multiplex PCR was the method, and the copy in TCRdb shows in-frame clones only, minus some. This sample has 150,000 to 200,000 clones, with more than 80% found just once. The sample was PBMCs. The receptor source for this set is a boy between 5 and 17 years old in good health and CMV-seronegative.

The chain couples TRBV6-1 to TRBJ2-7; 9 bases are a match to TRBD1. Germline V lookup: CDR1 MNHNS, CDR2 SASEGT. V shed 5 bases and J 5 bases; nucleotides not matched to a gene: 10. The CDR3 runs to 15 residues. The CDR3 DNA reads TGTGCCAGCAGTAGGAAGCGGGACAGGGTTGACGAGCAGTACTTC. Its translation is CASSRKRDRVDEQYF.

This clone was recorded a few times. The chain joins TRBV19 to TRBJ2-7; 10 positions agree with TRBD1. Looked up from germline, CDR1 is LNHDA and CDR2 is SQIVND (reference sequence). The junction had 4 bases not matched to a gene; V was cut back by 4 bases and J by 4 bases. The CDR3 is made up of 14 amino acids. In nucleotides, the CDR3 is TGTGCCAGTAGTACCCCGGGACAGGGGTACGAGCAGTACTTC. This translates into CASSTPGQGYEQYF. Drawing the rest from reference TRBV19 and TRBJ2-7, the complete variable domain is DGGITQSPKYLFRKEGQNVTLSCEQNLNHDAMYWYRQDPGQGLRLIYYSQIVNDFQKGDIAEGYSVSREKKESFPLTVTSAQKNPTAFYLCASSTPGQGYEQYFGPGTRLTVT.

This clone was seen only once. The chain employs TRBV19 and TRBJ1-4, with 10 nucleotides matching TRBD1. The trim removed 8 bases at V and 0 bases at J, leaving 0 bases unmatched. There are 14 residues in the CDR3. Looked up from germline, CDR1 is LNHDA and CDR2 is SQIVND (reference sequence). CDR3 sequence: CASGTGATNEKLFF. DNA for the CDR3: TGTGCCAGTGGGACAGGGGCAACTAATGAAAAACTGTTTTTT.

The J gene is TRBJ1-1, the V gene TRBV9, with D possibly TRBD1 on 5 matching bases. This CDR3 has 14 amino acids. The V end was cut by 0 bases, the J end by 4 bases, with 10 bases between. CDR1 SGDLS and CDR2 YYNGEE come from the germline V gene. For the CDR3, the DNA is TGTGCCAGCAGCGTAGACCCAGGGTCCACTGAAGCTTTCTTT. It specifies CASSVDPGSTEAFF.

This clone was counted only a few times. CDR3 DNA sequence: TGTGCCAGCAGTGAAGGCCCGCAGGGCAATCAGCCCCAGCATTTT. Protein sequence: CASSEGPQGNQPQHF. The chain joins TRBV6-1 to TRBJ1-5; D is undetermined. Germline CDR1 MNHNS, CDR2 SASEGT. The V gene lost 1 base and the J gene lost 2 bases, with 9 bases spanning the gap. The length of the CDR3 is 15 residues.

The chain has TRBV28 and TRBJ1-2; 7 bases fit TRBD1. Germline-derived CDR1 and CDR2 are MDHEN and SYDVKM. The CDR3 covers 14 residues. Germline trimming cut 6 bases from V and 3 bases from J; bases unmatched to any gene: 7. The CDR3 DNA reads as TGTGCCAGCAGCGTGAGGGACAGCGACTATGGCTACACCTTC. It yields the protein CASSVRDSDYGYTF.

V is TRBV6-5 and J is TRBJ2-5; TRBD2 agrees at 9 bases. The last part of the DNA fits TRBJ2-7 better; the J call may be wrong. Germline V gene lookup returns CDR1 MNHEY and CDR2 SVGAGI. CDR3 length equals 15 residues. CDR3 in amino acids: CASSSRWREGYEQYF. The CDR3 nucleotides are TGTGCCAGCAGCTCCAGGTGGCGGGAGGGCTACGAGCAGTACTTC.

V and J are TRBV10-3 and TRBJ2-6; D possibly corresponds to TRBD2 (5 bases). The CDR3 is 15 residues long. The ends were cut back, 6 bases at V and 0 bases at J, with 9 bases in the middle. Germline V gene sequence: CDR1 ENHRY, CDR2 SYGVKD. The CDR3 DNA sequence: TGTGCCATCAGCCCTGGGAGCTCTGGGGCCAACGTCCTGACTTTC. Amino acids: CAISPGSSGANVLTF.

V is TRBV12-5 and J is TRBJ1-4; D is unresolved. Germline-derived CDR1 and CDR2 are LGHNT and FRNRAP. The CDR3 spans 16 residues. V was pared by 4 bases and J by 8 bases, with 20 bases between. CDR3 DNA: TGTGCTAGTGGTTCCGGCGAGGGTGTAAGAGAGGAAAAACTGTTTTTT. This sequence encodes CASGSGEGVREEKLFF.

This clone appeared a single time. The gene calls are TRBV30 and TRBJ1-2, with D uncertain. CDR1 is GTSNPN and CDR2 is SVGIG in the germline V gene (reference sequence). The CDR3 loop spans 13 amino acids. V lost 0 bases to trimming and J lost 2 bases, with 7 bases between them. The CDR3: CAWSVGENYGYTF. The CDR3 bases are TGTGCCTGGAGTGTCGGAGAGAACTATGGCTACACCTTC.

This chain connects TRBV19 to TRBJ1-2, with TRBD1 matching 12 bases. V lost 2 bases to trimming and J lost 11 bases; unmatched junction nucleotides: 3. Looked up from germline, CDR1 is LNHDA and CDR2 is SQIVND (reference sequence). This CDR3 contains 13 residues. The CDR3 loop is CASSIRDRGQYTF. The CDR3 nucleotides are TGTGCCAGTAGTATAAGGGACAGGGGGCAGTACACCTTC. The whole variable domain, remainder taken from reference TRBV19 and TRBJ1-2, is DGGITQSPKYLFRKEGQNVTLSCEQNLNHDAMYWYRQDPGQGLRLIYYSQIVNDFQKGDIAEGYSVSREKKESFPLTVTSAQKNPTAFYLCASSIRDRGQYTFGSGTRLTVV.

The chain combines TRBV30 with TRBJ1-2, with a tentative D call TRBD1 (6 bases). The length of the CDR3 is 13 residues. The germline gives CDR1 GTSNPN, CDR2 SVGIG (reference sequence). Trimming shortened V by 4 bases and J by 3 bases, and 12 bases separated the two germline ends. CDR3 amino acids: CAWIPGEYYGYTF. The CDR3 DNA is TGTGCCTGGATACCAGGGGAATACTATGGCTACACCTTC.

The V and J genes are TRBV19 and TRBJ1-3, with D uncertain. V shed 3 bases and J shed 7 bases, with 16 bases lying between them. CDR3 length: 15 residues. CDR1 and CDR2 (germline): LNHDA, SQIVND (reference sequence). CDR3 DNA: TGTGCCAGTAGTATTCCCCGGACGGGCGGGAACACCATATATTTT. It encodes CASSIPRTGGNTIYF.

The genes are TRBV5-1 and TRBJ2-5; 8 bases line up with TRBD2. Per the germline V gene, CDR1 is SGHRS and CDR2 is YFSETQ. The ends lost 0 bases at V and 4 bases at J; junction bases unmatched: 8. The CDR3 totals 16 residues. CDR3 sequence: CASSLAGGEVVETQYF. CDR3 sequence (DNA): TGCGCCAGCAGCTTGGCGGGAGGGGAGGTAGTAGAGACCCAGTACTTC.

The chain employs TRBV4-1 and TRBJ2-2; TRBD2 agrees at 7 bases. Germline lookup yields CDR1 MGHRA and CDR2 YSYEKL. This CDR3 contains 17 residues. The ends lost 1 base at V and 5 bases at J; junction bases unmatched: 10. The CDR3 nucleotides read TGCGCCAGCAGCCAAGTAAAGGCGGGGGTGACGACCGGGGAGCTGTTTTTT. This translates into CASSQVKAGVTTGELFF.

The chain employs TRBV30 and TRBJ1-1; D is perhaps TRBD1 (6 bases). CDR3 length: 13 residues. The V end lost 4 bases, the J end lost 4 bases, and 13 bases lay between the germline ends. The germline V gene encodes CDR1 GTSNPN and CDR2 SVGIG (reference sequence). The CDR3 DNA is TGTGCCTGGAACATACAGGGTACCACTGAAGCTTTCTTT. Encoded protein: CAWNIQGTTEAFF.

The chain employs TRBV7-2 and TRBJ2-7, with 11 bases fitting TRBD2. The J segment lost 2 bases and the V segment lost 3 bases, leaving 9 bases of the junction unmatched. The CDR3 consists of 17 residues. From germline, CDR1 is SGHTA and CDR2 FQGNSA. CDR3: CASSFSHTSGRPYEQYF. CDR3 DNA: TGTGCCAGCAGCTTCTCGCACACTAGCGGGAGACCCTACGAGCAGTACTTC.

The rearrangement uses TRBV6-5 and TRBJ1-5, with 8 bases lining up with TRBD1. The CDR3 consists of 14 residues. Germline V lookup: CDR1 MNHEY, CDR2 SVGAGI. Germline trimming cut 2 bases from V and 6 bases from J; bases unmatched to any gene: 3. The CDR3 here is CASSYGTGAQPQHF. The CDR3 coding sequence is TGTGCCAGCAGTTACGGGACAGGAGCTCAGCCCCAGCATTTT.

This clone occurred a few times. The gene calls are TRBV6-5 and TRBJ1-1; D remains unclear. Deletions cut 6 bases from V and 3 bases from J, with 5 bases between. Germline assignment: CDR1 MNHEY and CDR2 SVGAGI. The CDR3 is 11 residues long. The CDR3 DNA follows: TGTGCCAGCAGGCGGGACACTGAAGCTTTCTTT. This translates into CASRRDTEAFF.

This rearrangement joins TRBV11-2 to TRBJ1-3; D not certain. The V end lost 3 bases, the J end lost 0 bases, and 18 bases lay between the germline ends. Per the germline V gene, CDR1 is SGHAT and CDR2 is FQNNGV. The CDR3 contains 18 residues. This CDR3 reads CASSLRLNLGVSGNTIYF. CDR3 in DNA: TGTGCCAGCAGCTTGCGGCTCAACCTAGGCGTCTCTGGAAACACCATATATTTT.

The chain uses TRBV9 and TRBJ2-2; tentative D call: TRBD1 (6 bases). V was shortened by 1 base and J by 0 bases, with 10 bases between the two germline ends. The germline gives CDR1 SGDLS, CDR2 YYNGEE. The CDR3 is made up of 16 amino acids. CDR3 sequence (DNA): TGTGCCAGCAGCGTATACGGGACAACGAACACCGGGGAGCTGTTTTTT. Protein sequence: CASSVYGTTNTGELFF.

The rearrangement links TRBV12-5 to TRBJ1-5, with 9 bases that match TRBD1. The germline V gene encodes CDR1 LGHNT and CDR2 FRNRAP. The CDR3 is made up of 14 amino acids. Losses at the gene ends were 6 bases for V and 6 bases for J; bases not matched to a gene: 6. The CDR3 DNA is TGTGCTAGTGGGTGGGACAGGGTAACTCAGCCCCAGCATTTT. Protein: CASGWDRVTQPQHF.

This clone was observed once. The chain employs TRBV19 and TRBJ1-2; TRBD1 might be the D (5 bases). The CDR3 is made up of 14 amino acids. The germline CDR1 and CDR2 sequences are LNHDA and SQIVND (reference sequence). The V end was cut by 3 bases, the J end by 4 bases, with 12 bases between. The CDR3 DNA is TGTGCCAGTAGTATCCAGTTGGGGGGCTATGGCTACACCTTC. Protein: CASSIQLGGYGYTF.

The rearrangement links TRBV5-6 to TRBJ2-3; D is uncertain. The germline V and J ends were trimmed by 0 bases and 7 bases, with 6 bases remaining between them. The CDR3 is 12 residues long. Germline assignment: CDR1 SGHDT and CDR2 YYEEEE. CDR3 protein: CASSLALNTQYF. CDR3 nucleotide sequence: TGTGCCAGCAGCTTGGCCTTAAATACGCAGTATTTT.

This clone was counted between two and nine times. This same CDR3 is encoded by further DNA sequences in the sample. The chain links TRBV18 to TRBJ1-1; TRBD1 matches 8 bases. CDR3 length: 13 residues. Per the germline V gene, CDR1 is KGHSH and CDR2 is LQKENI. After removal of 5 bases from V and 1 base from J, the junction contained 0 bases not matched to a gene. The CDR3 DNA reads as TGTGCCAGCTCAGGACAGGGGAACACTGAAGCTTTCTTT. Translation gives CASSGQGNTEAFF.

This clone was observed a few times. This chain joins TRBV30 and TRBJ2-6, with D unclear. V was clipped by 2 bases and J by 1 base, with 6 bases between them. In germline, CDR1 is GTSNPN, CDR2 SVGIG (reference sequence). CDR3 length equals 14 residues. The CDR3 sequence is CAWSWRSGANVLTF. The CDR3 nucleotides are TGTGCCTGGAGTTGGCGGTCTGGGGCCAACGTCCTGACTTTC.

This clone was counted only a few times. The V gene is TRBV7-8, the J gene TRBJ1-4; possible D gene TRBD1, 6 bases. Trimming cost V 0 bases and J 0 bases, with 8 bases left between them. The CDR3 runs 16 residues. Germline V gene lookup returns CDR1 SGHVS and CDR2 FQNEAQ. Here the CDR3 DNA reads TGTGCCAGCAGCTTAGCGGGGGACACAACTAATGAAAAACTGTTTTTT. It specifies CASSLAGDTTNEKLFF.